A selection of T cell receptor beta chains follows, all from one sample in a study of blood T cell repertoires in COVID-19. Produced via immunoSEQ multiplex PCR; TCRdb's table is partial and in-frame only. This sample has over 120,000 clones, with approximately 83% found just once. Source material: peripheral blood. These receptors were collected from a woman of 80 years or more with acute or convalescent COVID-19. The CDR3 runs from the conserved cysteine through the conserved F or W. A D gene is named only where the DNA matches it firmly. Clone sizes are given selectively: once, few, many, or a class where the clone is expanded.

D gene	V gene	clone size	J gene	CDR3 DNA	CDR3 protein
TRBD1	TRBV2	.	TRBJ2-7	TGTGCCAGCAGATGGGACAGGGCTAACGAGCAGTACTTC	CASRWDRANEQYF
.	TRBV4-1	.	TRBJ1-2	TGCGCCAGCAGCCAAGAGTTTGCCAGTCTTAACTATGGCTACACCTTC	CASSQEFASLNYGYTF
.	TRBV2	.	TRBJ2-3	TGTGCCAGCAGTGAGCGGACTAGCACAGATACGCAGTATTTT	CASSERTSTDTQYF
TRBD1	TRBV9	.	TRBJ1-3	TGTGCCAGCAGCGTAGCACAGGGGCACTCTGGAAACACCATATATTTT	CASSVAQGHSGNTIYF
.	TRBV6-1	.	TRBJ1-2	TGTGCCAGCAGTGAATATGACAGTAACTATGGCTACACCTTC	CASSEYDSNYGYTF
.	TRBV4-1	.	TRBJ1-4	TGCGCCAGCAGCCCCGCCGGGCAGGGCAGTGAAAAACTGTTTTTT	CASSPAGQGSEKLFF
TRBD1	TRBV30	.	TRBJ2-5	TGTGCCTGGAGGGTACAGGGGGAGACCCAGTACTTC	CAWRVQGETQYF
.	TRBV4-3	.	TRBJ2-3	TGCGCCAGCAGCCAAGAAATGGTAGTGGATACGCAGTATTTT	CASSQEMVVDTQYF
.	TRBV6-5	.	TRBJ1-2	TGTGCCAGCACCTCGACGATACGTAGAGGAGATGGCTACACCTTC	CASTSTIRRGDGYTF
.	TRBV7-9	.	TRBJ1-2	TGTGCCAGCAGCCCCCTGGGGCAGAGCTATGGCTACACCTTC	CASSPLGQSYGYTF
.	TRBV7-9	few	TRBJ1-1	TGTGCCAGCAGCCCGGTCCTAACTGTGAACACTGAAGCTTTCTTT	CASSPVLTVNTEAFF
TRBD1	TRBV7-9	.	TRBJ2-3	TGTGCCAGCAGCTTAGGGACAGGGATCACAGATACGCAGTATTTT	CASSLGTGITDTQYF
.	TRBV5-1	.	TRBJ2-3	TGCGCCAGCAGCTTGGAAGGGATGGGGCCAGATACGCAGTATTTT	CASSLEGMGPDTQYF
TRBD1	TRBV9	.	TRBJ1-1	TGTGCCAGCAGCGTAGGAACAGGGGGCGATACTGAAGCTTTCTTT	CASSVGTGGDTEAFF
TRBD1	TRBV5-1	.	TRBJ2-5	TGCGCCAGCAGCCACAGGGGTTTGTGGCAAGAGACCCAGTACTTC	CASSHRGLWQETQYF
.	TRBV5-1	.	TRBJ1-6	TGCGCCAGCAGCAGGAGAGATAATTCACCCCTCCACTTT	CASSRRDNSPLHF
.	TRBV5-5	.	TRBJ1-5	TGTGCCAGCAGCTCCCTACAGGTTCAATCAGAGCCCCAGCATTTT	CASSSLQVQSEPQHF
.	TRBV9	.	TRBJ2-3	TGTGCCAGCAGCGCTAGACAGGCTGGGATGGATACGCAGTATTTT	CASSARQAGMDTQYF
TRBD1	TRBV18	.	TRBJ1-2	TGTGCCAGCTCACTCGGACAGGTCGGGGGCTATGGCTACACCTTC	CASSLGQVGGYGYTF
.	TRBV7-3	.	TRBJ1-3	TGTGCCAGCAGCTTTCGGGAAGGAAACACCATATATTTT	CASSFREGNTIYF
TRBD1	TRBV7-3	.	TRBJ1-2	TGTGCCAGCAGCCCGGACAGGGGGCACGGCTACACCTTC	CASSPDRGHGYTF
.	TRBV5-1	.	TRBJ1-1	TGCGCCAGCAGCCCACCAGCGGGGGAGCGTGAAGCTTTCTTT	CASSPPAGEREAFF
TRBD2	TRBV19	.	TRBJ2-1	TGTGCCAGTAGTACCTTCCTAGCGGGAGGAAACAATGAGCAGTTCTTC	CASSTFLAGGNNEQFF
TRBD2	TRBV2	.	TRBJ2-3	TGTGCCAGCAGTGATACTAGCGGGGAAAGAATTACTAGCACAGATACGCAGTATTTT	CASSDTSGERITSTDTQYF
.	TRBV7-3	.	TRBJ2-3	TGTGCCAGCAGCTTGGAGCTCACAGATACGCAGTATTTT	CASSLELTDTQYF
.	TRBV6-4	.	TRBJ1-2	TGTGCCAGCAGTGACTCTTACAGGACAGCAGACTATGGCTACACCTTC	CASSDSYRTADYGYTF
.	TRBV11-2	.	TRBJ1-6	TGTGCCAGCAGCTTAAGGGGTACGGTTTCACCCCTCCACTTT	CASSLRGTVSPLHF
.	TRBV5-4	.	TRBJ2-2	TGTGCCAGCAGCTTGGGGCTGTTGTCCGGGGAGCTGTTTTTT	CASSLGLLSGELFF
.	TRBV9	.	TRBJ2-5	TGTGCCAGCAGCGTAGACGGCGAGGAAGGAGAGACCCAGTACTTC	CASSVDGEEGETQYF
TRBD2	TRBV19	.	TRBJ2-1	TGTGCCAGTAGTATGGGTCGGGGGGGCAATGAGCAGTTCTTC	CASSMGRGGNEQFF
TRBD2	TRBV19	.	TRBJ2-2	TGTGCCAGTAGGCGGGGGGCGAACACCGGGGAGCTGTTTTTT	CASRRGANTGELFF
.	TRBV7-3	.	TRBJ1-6	TGTGCCAGCAGCTTAATGGCGGGAAATTCACCCCTCCACTTT	CASSLMAGNSPLHF
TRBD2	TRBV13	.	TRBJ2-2	TGTGCCAGCAGCTTAGGTAGCGGGGGGGCGCACACCGGGGAGCTGTTTTTT	CASSLGSGGAHTGELFF
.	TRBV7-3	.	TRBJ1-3	TGTGCCAGCAGCTTAACGGCAGGCTCTGGAAACACCATATATTTT	CASSLTAGSGNTIYF